This T cell receptor beta chain stems from a study of cytomegalovirus exposure and HLA in healthy donors. On this clone itself: Its antigen is unknown.

Germline assignment: CDR1 SNHLY and CDR2 FYNNEI. This CDR3 has 15 residues. V lost 6 bases and J lost 6; bases outside the gene matches: 11. Primers: 60 Vbeta forward and 13 Jbeta reverse. The repertoire was sequenced with immunoSEQ multiplex PCR; TCRdb's copy has only in-frame clones and lacks some. The listing records tens of thousands of clones. Study results and limitations: DRB1 showed the most TCR associations and HLA-C the fewest in a later analysis, as rates varied by HLA locus. Productive status was seen about 87% or about 30% of the time for most TCR beta V segments in an earlier analysis.

The origin of this receptor is a woman aged 30 to 39 in good health and CMV-seronegative. This rearrangement joins TRBV2 to TRBJ2-1; TRBD1 matches 7 bases. Sequenced input: PBMCs. As DNA, the CDR3 is TGTGCCAGCAGAAAAGAATCGGGACAGCTCAATGAGCAGTTCTTC. Protein sequence: CASRKESGQLNEQFF.